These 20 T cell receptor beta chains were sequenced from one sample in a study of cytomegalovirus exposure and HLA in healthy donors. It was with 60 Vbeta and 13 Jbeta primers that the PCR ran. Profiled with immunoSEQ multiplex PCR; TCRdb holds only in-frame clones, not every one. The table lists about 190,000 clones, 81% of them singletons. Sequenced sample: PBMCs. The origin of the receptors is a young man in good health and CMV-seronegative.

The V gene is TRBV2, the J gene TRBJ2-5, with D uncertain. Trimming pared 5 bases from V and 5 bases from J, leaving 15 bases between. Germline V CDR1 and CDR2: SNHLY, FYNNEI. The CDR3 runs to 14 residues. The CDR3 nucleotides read TGTGCCAGCAGTTTGGTAACGCTATATGAGACCCAGTACTTC. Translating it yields CASSLVTLYETQYF.

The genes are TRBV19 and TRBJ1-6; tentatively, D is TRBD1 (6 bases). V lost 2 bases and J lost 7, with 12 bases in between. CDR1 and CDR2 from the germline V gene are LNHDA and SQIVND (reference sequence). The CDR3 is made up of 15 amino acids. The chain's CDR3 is CASSITAQGNSPLHF. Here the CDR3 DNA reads TGTGCCAGTAGTATAACGGCACAGGGAAATTCACCCCTCCACTTT.

The CDR3 DNA sequence: TGTGCCTGGAGCGCATCGGGGAGGAAGCAGTTCTTC. Its translation: CAWSASGRKQFF. This rearrangement joins TRBV30 to TRBJ2-1; TRBD2 is a possible D gene (6 bases). Looked up from germline, CDR1 is GTSNPN and CDR2 is SVGIG (reference sequence). The V end was cut by 3 bases, the J end by 11 bases, with 14 bases between. The CDR3 extends over 12 amino acids.

The CDR3 coding sequence is TGTGCCAGCAGTCTTTACAGGGACCAGCCCCAGCATTTT. Amino acid sequence: CASSLYRDQPQHF. The chain combines TRBV6-1 with TRBJ1-5; weak D call: TRBD1 (6 bases). This CDR3 contains 13 residues. Per germline, CDR1 MNHNS and CDR2 SASEGT. Trimming pared 5 bases from V and 7 bases from J, leaving 12 bases between.

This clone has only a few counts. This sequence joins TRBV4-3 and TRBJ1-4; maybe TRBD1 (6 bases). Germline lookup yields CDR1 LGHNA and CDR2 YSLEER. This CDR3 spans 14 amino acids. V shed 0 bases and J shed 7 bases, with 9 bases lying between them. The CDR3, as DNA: TGCGCCAGCAGCCAAGATACAGGGAGTGAAAAACTGTTTTTT. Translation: CASSQDTGSEKLFF.

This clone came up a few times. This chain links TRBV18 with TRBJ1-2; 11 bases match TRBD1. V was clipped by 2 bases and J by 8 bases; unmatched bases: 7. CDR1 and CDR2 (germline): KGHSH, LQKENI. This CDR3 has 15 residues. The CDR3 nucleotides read TGTGCCAGCTCACCAACGGGACAGGGGGTGCGCGGCTACACCTTC. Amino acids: CASSPTGQGVRGYTF.

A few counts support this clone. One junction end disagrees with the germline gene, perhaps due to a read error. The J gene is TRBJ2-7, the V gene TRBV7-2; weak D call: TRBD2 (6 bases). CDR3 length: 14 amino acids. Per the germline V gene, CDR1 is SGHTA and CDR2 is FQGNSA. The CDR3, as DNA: TGTGCCAGTAGCTTTCCGGGACTCTCTTACGAGCAGTACTTC. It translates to CASSFPGLSYEQYF.

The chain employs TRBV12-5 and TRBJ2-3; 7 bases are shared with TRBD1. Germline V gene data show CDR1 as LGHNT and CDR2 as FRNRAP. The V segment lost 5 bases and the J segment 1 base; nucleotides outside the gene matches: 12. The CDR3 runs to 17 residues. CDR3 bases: TGTGCTAGTGGTCCATTCTCGAGGGGGCTTGGCACAGATACGCAGTATTTT. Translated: CASGPFSRGLGTDTQYF.

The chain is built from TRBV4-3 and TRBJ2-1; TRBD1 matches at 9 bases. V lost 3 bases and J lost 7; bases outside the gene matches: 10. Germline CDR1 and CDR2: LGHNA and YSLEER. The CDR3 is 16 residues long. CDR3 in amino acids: CASSQRDRGFENEQFF. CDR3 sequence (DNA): TGCGCCAGCAGCCAGAGAGACAGGGGGTTTGAAAATGAGCAGTTCTTC.

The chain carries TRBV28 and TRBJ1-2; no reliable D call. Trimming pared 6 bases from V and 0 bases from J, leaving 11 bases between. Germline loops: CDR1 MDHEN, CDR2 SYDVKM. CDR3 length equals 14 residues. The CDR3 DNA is TGTGCCAGCAGACTCTCAGGATCTAACTATGGCTACACCTTC. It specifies CASRLSGSNYGYTF.

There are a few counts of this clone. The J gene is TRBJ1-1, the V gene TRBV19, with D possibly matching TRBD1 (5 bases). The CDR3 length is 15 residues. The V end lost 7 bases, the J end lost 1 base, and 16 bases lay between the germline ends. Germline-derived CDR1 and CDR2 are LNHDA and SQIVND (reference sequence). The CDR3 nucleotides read TGTGCCAGTATCTCGTGGGGCACAGCGAACACTGAAGCTTTCTTT. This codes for CASISWGTANTEAFF. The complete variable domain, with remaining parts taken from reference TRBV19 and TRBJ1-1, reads DGGITQSPKYLFRKEGQNVTLSCEQNLNHDAMYWYRQDPGQGLRLIYYSQIVNDFQKGDIAEGYSVSREKKESFPLTVTSAQKNPTAFYLCASISWGTANTEAFFGQGTRLTVV.

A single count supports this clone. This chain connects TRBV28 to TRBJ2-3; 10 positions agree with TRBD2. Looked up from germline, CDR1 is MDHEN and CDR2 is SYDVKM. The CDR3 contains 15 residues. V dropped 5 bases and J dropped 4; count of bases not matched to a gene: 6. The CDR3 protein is CASSPSGSRPDTQYF. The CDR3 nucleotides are TGTGCCAGCAGTCCTAGCGGGAGCCGTCCAGATACGCAGTATTTT.

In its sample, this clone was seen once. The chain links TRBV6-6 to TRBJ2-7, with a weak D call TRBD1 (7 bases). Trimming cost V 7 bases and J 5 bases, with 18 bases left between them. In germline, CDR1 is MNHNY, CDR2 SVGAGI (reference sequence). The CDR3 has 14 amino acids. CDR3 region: CASTGAGQGDEQYF. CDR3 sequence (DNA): TGTGCCAGCACGGGGGCTGGGCAGGGGGACGAGCAGTACTTC.

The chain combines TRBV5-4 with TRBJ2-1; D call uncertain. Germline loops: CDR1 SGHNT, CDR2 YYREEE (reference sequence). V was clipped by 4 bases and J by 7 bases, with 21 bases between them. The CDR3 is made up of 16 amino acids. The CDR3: CASSPRELRVRNEQFF. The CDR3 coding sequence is TGTGCCAGCAGCCCCCGCGAACTCCGGGTTAGAAATGAGCAGTTCTTC. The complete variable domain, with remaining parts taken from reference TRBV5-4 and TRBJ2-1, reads ETGVTQSPTHLIKTRGQQVTLRCSSQSGHNTVSWYQQALGQGPQFIFQYYREEENGRGNFPPRFSGLQFPNYSSELNVNALELDDSALYLCASSPRELRVRNEQFFGPGTRLTVL.

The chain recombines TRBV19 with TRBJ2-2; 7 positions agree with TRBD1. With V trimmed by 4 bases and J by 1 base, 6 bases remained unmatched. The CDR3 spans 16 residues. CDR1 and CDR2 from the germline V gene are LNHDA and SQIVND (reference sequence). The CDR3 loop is CASSNYRGMNTGELFF. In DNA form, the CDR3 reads TGTGCCAGTAGTAACTACAGGGGTATGAACACCGGGGAGCTGTTTTTT.

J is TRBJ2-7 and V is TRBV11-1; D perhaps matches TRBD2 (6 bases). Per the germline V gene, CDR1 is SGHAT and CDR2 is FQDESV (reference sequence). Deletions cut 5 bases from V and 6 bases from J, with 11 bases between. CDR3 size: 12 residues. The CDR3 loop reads CASSLRDFEQYF. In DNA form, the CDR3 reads TGTGCCAGCAGCCTGAGGGACTTCGAGCAGTACTTC.

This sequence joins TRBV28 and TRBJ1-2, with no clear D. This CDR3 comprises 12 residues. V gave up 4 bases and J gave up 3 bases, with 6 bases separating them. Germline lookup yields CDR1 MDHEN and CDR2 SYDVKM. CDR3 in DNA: TGTGCCAGCAGTTCTCCCCACTATGGCTACACCTTC. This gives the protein CASSSPHYGYTF.

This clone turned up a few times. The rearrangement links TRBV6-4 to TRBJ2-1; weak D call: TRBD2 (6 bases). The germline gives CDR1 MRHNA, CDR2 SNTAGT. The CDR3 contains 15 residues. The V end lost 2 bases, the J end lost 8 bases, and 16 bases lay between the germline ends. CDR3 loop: CASSDGPAGTDEQFF. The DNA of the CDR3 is TGTGCCAGCAGTGACGGGCCAGCGGGTACTGATGAGCAGTTCTTC.

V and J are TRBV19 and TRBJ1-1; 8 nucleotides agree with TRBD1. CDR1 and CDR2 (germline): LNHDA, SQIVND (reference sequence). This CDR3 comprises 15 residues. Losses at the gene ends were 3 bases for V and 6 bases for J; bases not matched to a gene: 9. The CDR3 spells CASSIWGRGRSEAFF. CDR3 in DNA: TGTGCCAGTAGTATCTGGGGCAGGGGGCGATCTGAAGCTTTCTTT. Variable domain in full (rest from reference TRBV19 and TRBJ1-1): DGGITQSPKYLFRKEGQNVTLSCEQNLNHDAMYWYRQDPGQGLRLIYYSQIVNDFQKGDIAEGYSVSREKKESFPLTVTSAQKNPTAFYLCASSIWGRGRSEAFFGQGTRLTVV.

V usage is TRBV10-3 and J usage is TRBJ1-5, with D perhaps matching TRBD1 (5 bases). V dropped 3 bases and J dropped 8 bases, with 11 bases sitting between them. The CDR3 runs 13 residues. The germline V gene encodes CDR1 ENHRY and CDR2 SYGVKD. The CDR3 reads CAISDRRVEPQHF. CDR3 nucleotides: TGTGCCATCAGTGACCGCAGGGTGGAGCCCCAGCATTTT.